Following are 31 T cell receptor beta chains from one sample sequenced in a study of cytomegalovirus exposure and HLA in healthy donors. Primers for the PCR totalled 60 Vbeta and 13 Jbeta. Clones were sequenced by immunoSEQ multiplex PCR, and TCRdb holds only the in-frame ones, with some missing. This repertoire includes 65,000 to 95,000 clones. Sequenced sample: PBMCs. The receptor source for this set is a woman aged 60 to 75 in good health and CMV-seronegative.

With regard to this clone: One junction end does not reproduce the germline sequence, and a read error may be involved. The gene calls are TRBV7-7 and TRBJ2-5; D might be TRBD2 (6 bases). This CDR3 comprises 15 residues. Germline-derived CDR1 and CDR2 are SSHAT and FNYEAQ (reference sequence). The CDR3 DNA sequence: TGTGCTAGCAGCTTAGGAGGGCTGGGTCGAGAGACCCAGTACTTC. Translation: CASSLGGLGRETQYF.

The genes are TRBV6-1 and TRBJ1-2, with 9 positions matching TRBD1. The CDR3 consists of 13 residues. Germline V lookup: CDR1 MNHNS, CDR2 SASEGT. With V trimmed by 4 bases and J by 3 bases, 0 bases remained unmatched. The CDR3 is CASSGDRDYGYTF. CDR3 bases: TGTGCCAGCAGTGGGGACAGGGACTATGGCTACACCTTC.

The chain uses TRBV6-5 and TRBJ2-1, with a tentative D call TRBD2 (6 bases). The CDR3 runs to 15 residues. Germline V gene lookup returns CDR1 MNHEY and CDR2 SVGAGI. The V and J ends lost 0 bases and 8 bases respectively, with 14 bases between them. The CDR3 sequence is CASSYSAPRRDEQFF. The CDR3 DNA follows: TGTGCCAGCAGTTACTCAGCCCCTAGGAGGGATGAGCAGTTCTTC.

The J gene is TRBJ1-3, the V gene TRBV6-5, with D maybe TRBD1 (6 bases). V lost 2 bases and J 2 bases, leaving 10 bases between the germline ends. The CDR3 has 15 amino acids. From germline, CDR1 is MNHEY and CDR2 SVGAGI. The CDR3 loop reads CASSYLAGAGNTIYF. CDR3 nucleotides: TGTGCCAGCAGTTACCTTGCAGGGGCTGGAAACACCATATATTTT.

The chain recombines TRBV11-2 with TRBJ1-1, with 9 positions matching TRBD1. CDR1 is SGHAT and CDR2 is FQNNGV in the germline V gene. V trimming: 5 bases; J trimming: 3 bases; junction bases outside the gene matches: 7. This CDR3 comprises 15 residues. The CDR3 DNA reads as TGTGCCAGCAGCACCGGACAGGGGTCCTACACTGAAGCTTTCTTT. The encoded protein is CASSTGQGSYTEAFF.

The chain links TRBV6-1 to TRBJ2-4; tentatively, D is TRBD1 (5 bases). The CDR3 extends over 15 amino acids. Trimming took off 5 bases at V and 0 bases at J, with 11 bases between the two ends. Germline lookup yields CDR1 MNHNS and CDR2 SASEGT. CDR3 DNA sequence: TGTGCCAGCAGTCTAGACAGATTAGCCAAAAACATTCAGTACTTC. This gives the protein CASSLDRLAKNIQYF.

As DNA, the CDR3 is TGTGCCAGCAGCAGAAATACAGGGGGCACAGATACGCAGTATTTT. Translated, it gives CASSRNTGGTDTQYF. The chain employs TRBV7-3 and TRBJ2-3; 7 nucleotides line up with TRBD1. With 5 bases clipped from V and 1 base from J, the junction kept 6 bases outside the gene matches. Germline V CDR1 and CDR2: SGHTA, FQGTGA. The CDR3 covers 15 residues. The full variable domain, in which reference TRBV7-3 and TRBJ2-3 provide the parts outside the CDR3, is GAGVSQTPSNKVTEKGKYVELRCDPISGHTALYWYRQSLGQGPEFLIYFQGTGAADDSGLPNDRFFAVRPEGSVSTLKIQRTERGDSAVYLCASSRNTGGTDTQYFGPGTRLTVL.

V is TRBV5-1 and J is TRBJ2-5; TRBD2 agrees at 10 bases. Germline V lookup: CDR1 SGHRS, CDR2 YFSETQ. The CDR3 is 16 residues long. V trimming: 3 bases; J trimming: 0 bases; junction bases outside the gene matches: 5. The DNA for the CDR3 is TGCGCCAGCAGCTCGCTAGCGGGGGCGAACCAAGAGACCCAGTACTTC. It is translated as CASSSLAGANQETQYF.

V usage is TRBV19 and J usage is TRBJ2-3; 15 bases line up with TRBD2. This CDR3 comprises 16 residues. With 4 bases clipped from V and 3 bases from J, the junction kept 2 bases outside the gene matches. The germline V gene encodes CDR1 LNHDA and CDR2 SQIVND (reference sequence). The CDR3 region has the DNA TGTGCCAGTAGTACGGGACTAGCGGGAGGAACAGATACGCAGTATTTT. It yields the protein CASSTGLAGGTDTQYF.

This chain uses TRBV19 with TRBJ2-7; TRBD2 matches at 15 bases. The CDR3 contains 14 residues. Germline CDR1 and CDR2: LNHDA and SQIVND (reference sequence). The J segment lost 3 bases and the V segment lost 6 bases, leaving 0 bases of the junction unmatched. The CDR3 spells CASRGLAGGYEQYF. The CDR3 DNA sequence: TGTGCCAGTAGGGGACTAGCGGGAGGCTACGAGCAGTACTTC.

This CDR3 reads CASSEPLGRVNVLTF. CDR3 in DNA: TGTGCCAGCAGTGAACCGCTTGGGAGAGTCAACGTCCTGACTTTC. The chain carries TRBV2 and TRBJ2-6; tentative D call: TRBD2 (5 bases). The CDR3 covers 15 residues. From germline, CDR1 is SNHLY and CDR2 FYNNEI. Trimming left V 2 bases short and J 9 bases short, with 14 bases between. The entire variable domain, with the rest obtained from reference TRBV2 and TRBJ2-6, is as follows: EPEVTQTPSHQVTQMGQEVILRCVPISNHLYFYWYRQILGQKVEFLVSFYNNEISEKSEIFDDQFSVERPDGSNFTLKIRSTKLEDSAMYFCASSEPLGRVNVLTFGAGSRLTVL.

The V gene is TRBV29-1, the J gene TRBJ2-5; 7 bases map to TRBD1. CDR1 and CDR2 (germline): SQVTM, ANQGSEA. V was pared by 4 bases and J by 2 bases, with 1 base of the junction left unmatched. The CDR3 length is 12 residues. The CDR3 loop reads CSVARGQETQYF. As DNA, the CDR3 is TGCAGCGTTGCCAGGGGGCAAGAGACCCAGTACTTC.

The J gene is TRBJ1-1, the V gene TRBV5-4; D may be TRBD1 (5 bases). The CDR3 runs 15 residues. CDR1 is SGHNT and CDR2 is YYREEE in the germline V gene (reference sequence). Between the trimmed V and J ends, which lost 0 bases and 4 bases, there was a span of 13 bases. The CDR3 spells CASSLEGVGGTEAFF. For the CDR3, the DNA is TGTGCCAGCAGCTTGGAAGGAGTCGGGGGCACTGAAGCTTTCTTT. Combining the CDR3 with reference TRBV5-4 and TRBJ1-1 gives the whole variable domain ETGVTQSPTHLIKTRGQQVTLRCSSQSGHNTVSWYQQALGQGPQFIFQYYREEENGRGNFPPRFSGLQFPNYSSELNVNALELDDSALYLCASSLEGVGGTEAFFGQGTRLTVV.

The gene calls are TRBV7-3 and TRBJ2-3, with D possibly being TRBD1 (5 bases). V lost 5 bases and J 6 bases, leaving 12 bases between the germline ends. This CDR3 spans 13 amino acids. Per germline, CDR1 SGHTA and CDR2 FQGTGA. The CDR3 spells CASSGQGWDTQYF. The CDR3 nucleotides are TGTGCCAGCAGCGGTCAGGGTTGGGATACGCAGTATTTT.

This sequence joins TRBV4-1 and TRBJ1-2; possibly TRBD1 for D (5 bases). V dropped 6 bases and J dropped 4 bases, with 15 bases sitting between them. Germline V gene sequence: CDR1 MGHRA, CDR2 YSYEKL. This CDR3 has 14 residues. For the CDR3, the DNA is TGCGCCAGCAGACCTGCGACAGACTCCTATGGCTACACCTTC. Its translation: CASRPATDSYGYTF.

The chain has TRBV5-6 and TRBJ2-5; D is undetermined. The better agreement between TRBJ2-7 and the DNA end casts doubt on the J call. This CDR3 has 13 residues. Germline values: CDR1 SGHDT, CDR2 YYEEEE. The CDR3 loop reads CASSLDSWGEQYF. The DNA for the CDR3 is TGTGCCAGCAGCTTGGACTCATGGGGCGAGCAGTACTTC.

The chain carries TRBV15 and TRBJ2-3, with 12 bases that match TRBD1. Trimming took 2 bases from V and 8 from J; bases not matched to a gene: 5. Germline assignment: CDR1 LNHNV and CDR2 YYDKDF (reference sequence). The CDR3 covers 15 residues. The CDR3 DNA reads as TGTGCCACCAGCAGAACCGGGACAGGGGGCAGTACGCAGTATTTT. Translation gives CATSRTGTGGSTQYF. The whole variable domain, filled in from reference TRBV15 and TRBJ2-3, reads DAMVIQNPRYQVTQFGKPVTLSCSQTLNHNVMYWYQQKSSQAPKLLFHYYDKDFNNEADTPDNFQSRRPNTSFCFLDIRSPGLGDTAMYLCATSRTGTGGSTQYFGPGTRLTVL.

The V call is TRBV2, the J call TRBJ2-5; perhaps TRBD1 as D (5 bases). This CDR3 region has 14 residues. Trimming pared 5 bases from V and 5 bases from J, leaving 15 bases between. Germline V gene data show CDR1 as SNHLY and CDR2 as FYNNEI. The CDR3 is CASSPGLEEETQYF. As DNA, the CDR3 is TGTGCCAGCAGTCCAGGGTTGGAAGAGGAGACCCAGTACTTC.

The J gene is TRBJ2-7, the V gene TRBV4-1; D ambiguous. CDR3 length equals 14 residues. V was pared by 1 base and J by 0 bases, with 7 bases between. Germline V lookup: CDR1 MGHRA, CDR2 YSYEKL. The CDR3 loop reads CASSQGPVSYEQYF. The CDR3 DNA is TGCGCCAGCAGCCAAGGGCCCGTCTCCTACGAGCAGTACTTC.

V usage is TRBV20-1 and J usage is TRBJ1-1, with D unresolved. The CDR3 runs to 11 residues. The germline V gene has CDR1 DFQATT and CDR2 SNEGSKA (reference sequence). With 5 bases removed from V and 3 bases from J, the gap between germline ends came to 7 bases. The CDR3 region is CSAGDYTEAFF. As DNA, the CDR3 is TGCAGTGCTGGTGACTACACTGAAGCTTTCTTT.

The chain uses TRBV29-1 and TRBJ2-6; possible D gene TRBD1, 6 bases. Germline V gene data show CDR1 as SQVTM and CDR2 as ANQGSEA. The CDR3 runs to 12 residues. V lost 2 bases, J lost 8 bases, and 7 bases lay in between. CDR3 sequence reads: CSVEQGSNVLTF. The CDR3 DNA reads TGCAGCGTTGAACAGGGGTCCAACGTCCTGACTTTC. The whole variable domain, remainder taken from reference TRBV29-1 and TRBJ2-6, is SAVISQKPSRDICQRGTSLTIQCQVDSQVTMMFWYRQQPGQSLTLIATANQGSEATYESGFVIDKFPISRPNLTFSTLTVSNMSPEDSSIYLCSVEQGSNVLTFGAGSRLTVL.

As for this clone: Since no conserved phenylalanine or tryptophan closes the CDR3, a read error is the likely cause. The gene calls are TRBV14 and TRBJ1-2; D unclear. V lost 5 bases and J 1 base, leaving 8 bases between the germline ends. The CDR3 is 13 residues long. Germline V gene lookup returns CDR1 SGHDN and CDR2 FVKESK. CDR3 sequence reads: CASSKGSNYGYTS. The CDR3 DNA reads TGTGCCAGCAGCAAAGGCAGTAACTATGGCTACACCTCC.

The gene calls are TRBV7-3 and TRBJ2-5, with D perhaps TRBD2 (5 bases). The end of the DNA aligns better with TRBJ2-7, so the J call may be wrong. The germline gives CDR1 SGHTA, CDR2 FQGTGA. This CDR3 is built from 13 residues. CDR3 sequence (DNA): TGTGCCAGCAGCAAAACCCAGGAGGCCGAGCAGTACTTC. Its protein product is CASSKTQEAEQYF.

V gene TRBV19 combines with J gene TRBJ2-3, with 8 positions matching TRBD1. The CDR3 length is 14 residues. The V and J ends lost 4 bases and 1 base, in that order; junction bases with no gene match: 1. CDR1 and CDR2 from the germline V gene are LNHDA and SQIVND (reference sequence). In nucleotides, the CDR3 is TGTGCCAGTAGTAAGGGACAGGGCACAGATACGCAGTATTTT. This encodes CASSKGQGTDTQYF.

V usage is TRBV18 and J usage is TRBJ2-7, with TRBD1 identical over 8 bases. The germline V gene encodes CDR1 KGHSH and CDR2 LQKENI. The CDR3 loop spans 14 amino acids. The junction had 6 bases not matched to a gene; V was cut back by 6 bases and J by 2 bases. CDR3 protein: CASSSDREAYEQYF. The CDR3 DNA is TGTGCCAGCTCCTCGGACAGGGAGGCCTACGAGCAGTACTTC.

The chain combines TRBV19 with TRBJ2-1, with TRBD1 matching 8 bases. The V and J ends lost 4 bases and 6 bases, in that order; junction bases with no gene match: 8. The germline CDR1 and CDR2 sequences are LNHDA and SQIVND (reference sequence). This CDR3 has 15 amino acids. The chain's CDR3 is CASSKVTGVGNEQFF. The CDR3 DNA reads TGTGCCAGTAGTAAGGTGACAGGGGTGGGCAATGAGCAGTTCTTC.

The rearrangement links TRBV9 to TRBJ2-7; no clear D. This CDR3 is 13 amino acids long. Germline V gene lookup returns CDR1 SGDLS and CDR2 YYNGEE. The V end was cut by 4 bases, the J end by 0 bases, with 8 bases between. In nucleotides, the CDR3 is TGTGCCAGCAGCCCGCAGTCCTCCTACGAGCAGTACTTC. Amino acid sequence: CASSPQSSYEQYF.

The V and J genes are TRBV28 and TRBJ2-7; tentatively, D is TRBD1 (6 bases). The V end was cut by 5 bases, the J end by 3 bases, with 8 bases between. CDR1 and CDR2 from the germline V gene are MDHEN and SYDVKM. CDR3 length: 12 amino acids. The CDR3 here is CASSQQGYEQYF. For the CDR3, the DNA is TGTGCCAGCAGTCAACAGGGCTACGAGCAGTACTTC.

This chain links TRBV7-8 with TRBJ1-2; 9 nucleotides agree with TRBD1. V dropped 5 bases and J dropped 0; count of bases not matched to a gene: 4. Germline loops: CDR1 SGHVS, CDR2 FQNEAQ. This CDR3 spans 15 amino acids. The CDR3 region is CASSTGTGPNYGYTF. The DNA for the CDR3 is TGTGCCAGCAGCACCGGGACAGGGCCTAACTATGGCTACACCTTC.

This rearrangement joins TRBV7-8 to TRBJ2-7, with 7 bases matching TRBD1. The CDR3 has 13 residues. CDR1 is SGHVS and CDR2 is FQNEAQ in the germline V gene. The ends lost 7 bases at V and 4 bases at J; junction bases unmatched: 7. CDR3 loop: CASNERGLYEQYF. The CDR3, as DNA: TGTGCCAGCAACGAAAGGGGGCTATACGAGCAGTACTTC.

V is TRBV7-3 and J is TRBJ2-5, with 7 bases matching TRBD2. Germline V gene data show CDR1 as SGHTA and CDR2 as FQGTGA. This CDR3 is built from 15 residues. Trimming cost V 5 bases and J 2 bases; bases outside gene matches: 8. CDR3 nucleotides: TGTGCCAGCAGCCCCCTGAGAGCGGGGCAAGAGACCCAGTACTTC. Protein sequence: CASSPLRAGQETQYF.